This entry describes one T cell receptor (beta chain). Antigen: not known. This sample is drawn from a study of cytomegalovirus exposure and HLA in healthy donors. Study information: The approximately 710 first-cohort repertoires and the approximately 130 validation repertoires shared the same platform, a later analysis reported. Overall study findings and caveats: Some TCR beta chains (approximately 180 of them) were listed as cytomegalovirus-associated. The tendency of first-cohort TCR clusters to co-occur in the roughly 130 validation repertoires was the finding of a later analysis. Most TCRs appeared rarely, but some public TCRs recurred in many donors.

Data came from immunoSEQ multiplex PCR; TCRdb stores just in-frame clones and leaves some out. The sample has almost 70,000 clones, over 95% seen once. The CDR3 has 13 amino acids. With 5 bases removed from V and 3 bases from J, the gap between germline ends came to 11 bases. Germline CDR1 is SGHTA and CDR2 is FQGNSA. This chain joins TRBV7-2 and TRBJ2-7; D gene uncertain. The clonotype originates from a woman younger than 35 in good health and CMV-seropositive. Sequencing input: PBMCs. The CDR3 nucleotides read TGTGCCAGCAGCCAGTCTAGAGGCTACGAGCAGTACTTC. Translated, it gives CASSQSRGYEQYF. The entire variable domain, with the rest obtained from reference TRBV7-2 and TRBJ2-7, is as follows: GAGVSQSPSNKVTEKGKDVELRCDPISGHTALYWYRQSLGQGLEFLIYFQGNSAPDKSGLPSDRFSAERTGGSVSTLTIQRTQQEDSAVYLCASSQSRGYEQYFGPGTRLTVT.